This T cell receptor (beta chain) was observed in a study of T cells expressing NK-cell markers. From its re-call of the 5' RACE reads, TCRdb lists each CDR3 protein once, without DNA. The sample's table shows some 460,000 distinct CDR3 sequences. The TCR originated in a woman aged 45-59 years in good health. What was sequenced was blood T cells: a sorted CD56 or NKG2C T cell subset, CD4+ or CD8+ T cells, or bulk PBMC T cells (not recorded which).

The CDR3 protein is CAISESKTGGSYEQYF. The J gene is TRBJ2-7, the V gene TRBV10-3; no DNA is available, so the TRBD1 call from TCRdb remains unchecked. Per the germline V gene, CDR1 is ENHRY and CDR2 is SYGVKD. The CDR3 is 16 residues long.